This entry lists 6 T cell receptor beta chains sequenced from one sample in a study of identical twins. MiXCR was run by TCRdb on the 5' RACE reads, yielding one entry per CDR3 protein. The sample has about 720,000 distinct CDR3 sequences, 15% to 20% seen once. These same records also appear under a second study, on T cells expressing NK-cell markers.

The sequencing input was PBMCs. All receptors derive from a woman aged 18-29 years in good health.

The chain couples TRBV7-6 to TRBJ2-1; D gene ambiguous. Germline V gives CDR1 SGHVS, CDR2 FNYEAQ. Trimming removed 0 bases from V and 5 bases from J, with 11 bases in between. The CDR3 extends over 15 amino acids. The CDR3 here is CASSLAAIGHNEQFF. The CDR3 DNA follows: TGTGCCAGCAGCTTAGCGGCTATAGGCCACAATGAGCAGTTCTTC.

As DNA, the CDR3 is TGTGCCAGCAGCCCCCAACCGGGACTAGCCCATTACGAGCAGTACTTC. It yields the protein CASSPQPGLAHYEQYF. This chain links TRBV9 with TRBJ2-7, with 9 bases that match TRBD2. The length of the CDR3 is 16 residues. The V segment lost 4 bases and the J segment 4 bases; nucleotides outside the gene matches: 12. Looked up from germline, CDR1 is SGDLS and CDR2 is YYNGEE.

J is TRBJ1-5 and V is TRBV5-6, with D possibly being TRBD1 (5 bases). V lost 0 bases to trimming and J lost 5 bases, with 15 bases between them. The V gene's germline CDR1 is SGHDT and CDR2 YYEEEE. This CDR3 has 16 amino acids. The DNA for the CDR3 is TGTGCCAGCAGCTTGGCGGGGCAGTCTTATGATCAGCCCCAGCATTTT. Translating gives CASSLAGQSYDQPQHF.

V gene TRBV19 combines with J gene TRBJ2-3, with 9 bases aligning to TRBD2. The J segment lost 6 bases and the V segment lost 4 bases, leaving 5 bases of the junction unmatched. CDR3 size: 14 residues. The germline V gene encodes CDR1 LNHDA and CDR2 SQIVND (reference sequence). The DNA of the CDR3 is TGTGCCAGTAGTAGGGTAGCGGGAGATGATACGCAGTATTTT. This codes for CASSRVAGDDTQYF.

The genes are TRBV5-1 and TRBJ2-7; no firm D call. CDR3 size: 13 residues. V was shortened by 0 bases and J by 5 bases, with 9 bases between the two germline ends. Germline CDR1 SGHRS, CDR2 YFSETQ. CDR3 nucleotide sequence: TGCGCCAGCAGCTTGGTGGCTGTCGACGAGCAGTACTTC. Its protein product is CASSLVAVDEQYF.

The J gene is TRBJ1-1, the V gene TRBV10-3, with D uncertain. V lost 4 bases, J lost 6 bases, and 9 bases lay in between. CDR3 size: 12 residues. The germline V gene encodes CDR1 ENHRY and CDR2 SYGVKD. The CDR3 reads CAISVDFAEAFF. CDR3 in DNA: TGTGCCATCAGTGTGGACTTCGCTGAAGCTTTCTTT.